This T cell receptor beta chain originates from a study of T-cell memory formation after mild COVID-19. Study-level findings and limits: Unconfirmed was the SARS-CoV-2 specificity of second-wave clones that peaked on day 37. Clones that contracted from day 15 to 85 had balanced CD4/CD8; later expanders were CD4+ biased. Clones which contracted sat mainly in CM and EM if CD4+, and in EMRA if CD8+.

With respect to this clonotype: The antigen is unknown.

Germline CDR1 is DFQATT and CDR2 is SNEGSKA (reference sequence). Germline trimming cut 4 bases from V and 1 base from J; bases unmatched to any gene: 20. This CDR3 contains 19 residues. It was 5'RACE with constant-segment primers that produced the TCR alpha and TCR beta cDNA libraries, which carried sample barcodes and UMIs. In TCRdb, the 5' RACE reads were re-called with MiXCR into one record per CDR3 protein. The sample holds around 99,000 distinct CDR3 sequences; about an eighth are singletons and the top ten take 39%. The sequenced sample was PBMCs or a T cell subset sorted from them (not recorded which). The sequence was collected from a man in his late teens or twenties who had mild COVID-19 (a few samples of this study predate the infection). Cell type and time point are not known. The chain couples TRBV20-1 to TRBJ2-3, with 7 bases aligning to TRBD2. The CDR3 loop is CSATTWLGIAGTGTDTQYF. Written as DNA, the CDR3 is TGCAGTGCTACCACCTGGCTGGGGATAGCGGGTACCGGCACAGATACGCAGTATTTT.